The 9 T cell receptor beta chains given below trace back to one sample, sequenced in a study of radiation and T cells in renal cell carcinoma. Time point indicated: blood 2 weeks post-SBRT. Noted treatment: 15 Gy SBRT to primary tumor, nephrectomy 4 weeks later. Produced via immunoSEQ multiplex PCR; TCRdb's table is partial and in-frame only. The sample lists about 130,000 clones, approximately 75% occurring once. The sequenced sample was blood, obtained from a patient whose treatment included radiotherapy and nephrectomy. The receptors were sampled from a woman aged 55-69 years with renal cell carcinoma.

J is TRBJ2-7 and V is TRBV5-1; D uncertain. The germline V and J ends were trimmed by 2 bases and 1 base, with 10 bases remaining between them. The CDR3 sequence is 14 residues long. Germline CDR1 is SGHRS and CDR2 is YFSETQ. The CDR3 nucleotides are TGCGCCAGCAGCTTTTGGACGGAGTCCTACGAGCAGTACTTC. It encodes CASSFWTESYEQYF.

J is TRBJ2-3 and V is TRBV10-3, with D perhaps TRBD2 (6 bases). Germline V gives CDR1 ENHRY, CDR2 SYGVKD. This CDR3 comprises 16 residues. V was pared by 10 bases and J by 5 bases, with 25 bases between. The CDR3 DNA reads TGTGCCACTTCTTTGGGCCCGAGCGGGCACGAAGATACGCAGTATTTT. Translation gives CATSLGPSGHEDTQYF.

The chain combines TRBV6-1 with TRBJ2-7, with no clear D. The CDR3 sequence is 15 residues long. Germline-derived CDR1 and CDR2 are MNHNS and SASEGT. V was shortened by 5 bases and J by 7 bases, with 21 bases between the two germline ends. The CDR3 region is CASSLPGLDFGEQYF. CDR3 DNA sequence: TGTGCCAGCAGTTTACCAGGCCTCGATTTCGGGGAGCAGTACTTC.

V gene TRBV5-5 combines with J gene TRBJ1-2, with 7 nucleotides matching TRBD1. The CDR3 spans 15 residues. Germline-derived CDR1 and CDR2 are SGHKS and YYEKEE (reference sequence). After removal of 1 base from V and 3 bases from J, the junction contained 6 bases not matched to a gene. In nucleotides, the CDR3 is TGTGCCAGCAGCTTGCAGCCAGGGGGTGACTATGGCTACACCTTC. Protein product: CASSLQPGGDYGYTF. Variable domain in full (rest from reference TRBV5-5 and TRBJ1-2): DAGVTQSPTHLIKTRGQQVTLRCSPISGHKSVSWYQQVLGQGPQFIFQYYEKEERGRGNFPDRFSARQFPNYSSELNVNALLLGDSALYLCASSLQPGGDYGYTFGSGTRLTVV.

This clone was seen once. The V call is TRBV6-5, the J call TRBJ2-3; TRBD1 might be the D (5 bases). The CDR3 contains 12 residues. V lost 8 bases and J 0 bases, leaving 6 bases between the germline ends. Germline-derived CDR1 and CDR2 are MNHEY and SVGAGI. The CDR3 region has the DNA TGTGCCAGCCAGGGTAGCACAGATACGCAGTATTTT. Amino acids: CASQGSTDTQYF.

The chain links TRBV5-1 to TRBJ2-1; 8 bases line up with TRBD2. Germline V gives CDR1 SGHRS, CDR2 YFSETQ. This CDR3 contains 18 residues. The junction had 19 bases not matched to a gene; V was cut back by 4 bases and J by 7 bases. CDR3 in amino acids: CASSGNPLAGGVLNEQFF. In nucleotides, the CDR3 is TGCGCCAGCAGCGGAAACCCTCTGGCGGGGGGTGTTCTAAATGAGCAGTTCTTC.

In nucleotides, the CDR3 is TGTGCCAGCAGCCCTCGACAGGGACACGAGCAGTACTTC. Translation gives CASSPRQGHEQYF. The gene calls are TRBV5-5 and TRBJ2-7; 7 positions agree with TRBD1. Germline V lookup: CDR1 SGHKS, CDR2 YYEKEE (reference sequence). V lost 4 bases to trimming and J lost 5 bases; unmatched junction nucleotides: 6. The CDR3 totals 13 residues. Complete variable domain (other parts from reference TRBV5-5 and TRBJ2-7): DAGVTQSPTHLIKTRGQQVTLRCSPISGHKSVSWYQQVLGQGPQFIFQYYEKEERGRGNFPDRFSARQFPNYSSELNVNALLLGDSALYLCASSPRQGHEQYFGPGTRLTVT.

This clone was counted once. The V and J genes are TRBV14 and TRBJ1-3; 7 bases are a match to TRBD1. In germline, CDR1 is SGHDN, CDR2 FVKESK. CDR3 length equals 14 residues. With V trimmed by 4 bases and J by 0 bases, 0 bases remained unmatched. The CDR3 DNA reads as TGTGCCAGCAGCCGGGACAGCTCTGGAAACACCATATATTTT. Translation gives CASSRDSSGNTIYF. Based on the CDR3 plus reference TRBV14 and TRBJ1-3, the full variable domain is EAGVTQFPSHSVIEKGQTVTLRCDPISGHDNLYWYRRVMGKEIKFLLHFVKESKQDESGMPNNRFLAERTGGTYSTLKVQPAELEDSGVYFCASSRDSSGNTIYFGEGSWLTVV.

The rearrangement links TRBV5-1 to TRBJ2-3, with a weak D call TRBD1 (6 bases). This CDR3 has 15 amino acids. Germline V lookup: CDR1 SGHRS, CDR2 YFSETQ. V was cut by 0 bases and J by 2 bases, with 10 bases left in between. The CDR3 here is CASSLEDRYTDTQYF. For the CDR3, the DNA is TGCGCCAGCAGCTTGGAGGACAGATACACAGATACGCAGTATTTT.